This T cell receptor (beta chain) appears in the sequencing data of a study of beta chain features in type 1 diabetes (dated by TCRdb to 2016 to 2018). Looking at the study overall: Patients and healthy donors did not differ in mean age, gender distribution, total cell number or subset yield. Across all samples, approximately 98,000,000 sorted cells were examined, and cell number per subset correlated strongly with RNA yield. In the study, recently diagnosed type 1 diabetes patients and matched healthy donors were compared on the TCRB repertoires of their sorted circulating CD4+ T cell subsets. Naive and central memory subsets were obtained from all 30 or so donors, but regulatory and stem cell-like memory subsets were isolated from only 8 patients and about 8 healthy donors.

Concerning this clone: Its antigen is not yet known. Per-base qualities were not stored, and no clone one base away is much larger. The same CDR3 arises from other DNA sequences in this sample as well.

The High Capacity cDNA Reverse Transcription Kit was used to reverse transcribe all of the isolated RNA, meaning that expressed TCRB transcripts were what got sequenced. Deep immunoSEQ sequencing was applied to naive, central memory and regulatory T cell samples, giving an average of roughly 3.6 million total reads per sample. After sorted cells were lysed in RLT buffer, RNA was extracted with DNase-treated RNeasy Micro or Mini kits, with the choice depending on cell number. To prevent cross-contamination, every cell subset was processed on its own, while patient and healthy donor samples were processed together. The immunoSEQ multiplex PCR was used to amplify TCRB sequences from cDNA, yielding 87-bp fragments that span the CDR3 region. Sequencing of the amplicons was done on the Illumina HiSeq platform. The paper's data handling went like this. Synthetic template baselines were used to correct PCR bias computationally, reads within Hamming distance 2 were collapsed together, and singletons that could not be merged were discarded. Reads were aligned to IMGT to assign V, D and J genes, CDR3 length, and insertions or deletions at six rearrangement sites. Clonotype counts were normalized to sorted cell number within each subset before computing true diversity and Gini coefficients with the tcR R package. Repertoire sharing was quantified using the overlap coefficient calculated on TCRB nucleotide sequences. Out-of-frame TCRB sequences from naive cells were analyzed as a proxy for the pre-selection repertoire. TCRdb carries this immuneACCESS record with in-frame sequences only. Its versions omit some clonotypes, under half of them owing to an unresolved V gene in the studies checked, with the rest unexplained. V and J calls plus clone size are reproduced from that table; the DNA served to infer D and trimming. For this sample the table gives 400,000 to 600,000 clones, of which 30% were detected only once. About 0.06% of the sample lies in the top ten.

Broad study findings and their caveats: A moderate but significant shortening of TCRB CDR3 length was observed in type 1 diabetes patients in all four CD4+ subsets. At VDJ recombination sites, patients with type 1 diabetes made fewer insertions and deleted more nucleotides, a pattern implying thymic rearrangement abnormalities. HLA sub-analyses involved small numbers of individuals, so any influence of HLA type on TCRB rearrangement remained unresolved. Shorter templates might have been favored by PCR, but patient and control samples were amplified and corrected together, so both groups would have been affected equally by any skew. The naive, central memory and regulatory TCRB repertoires appeared to resemble one another more closely among patients than among healthy donors. Sequencing cDNA rather than genomic DNA could over-represent highly expressing activated cells, although activation and CD3 levels did not differ between groups.

CDR1 SEHNR and CDR2 FQNEAQ are derived from the germline V gene (reference sequence). Trimming leaves V shorter by 4 bases and J shorter by 0 bases, with the junction holding 6 bases beyond the gene matches. The CDR3 runs 16 amino acids, cysteine and phenylalanine included. Only the CDR3 DNA is retained, 48 bases long and in frame from the first base. Each donor gave one peripheral blood draw, averaging roughly 100 mL, which was collected into heparinised tubes. Naive, central memory, regulatory and stem cell-like memory CD4+ T cells were sorted on a BD FACSAria II using a panel including CD45RO, CCR7, CD25, CD127, CD95 and CD27. A purity above 95% was achieved for all sorted populations. PBMCs were separated immediately by Lymphoprep density gradient centrifugation and were stained directly, without being cultured. So that batch effects would be minimized, each experiment stained and sorted samples in pairs, pairing one healthy donor with one patient.

The sample consisted of naive CD4+ T cells from blood. The cell subset or site label corresponds to: true naive CD4+ T cells. The sequence is built from TRBV7-9 and TRBJ2-3; the junction holds 8 bases that match TRBD2. The TCR sequence derives from a young man in good health. The CDR3 is CASSSPAGASTDTQYF. The DNA sequence is TGTGCCAGCAGCTCACCAGCGGGAGCAAGCACAGATACGCAGTATTTT. The variable domain in full, with residues beyond the CDR3 obtained from the reference TRBV7-9 and TRBJ2-3 genes, is DTGVSQNPRHKITKRGQNVTFRCDPISEHNRLYWYRQTLGQGPEFLTYFQNEAQLEKSRLLSDRFSAERPKGSFSTLEIQRTEQGDSAMYLCASSSPAGASTDTQYFGPGTRLTVL.